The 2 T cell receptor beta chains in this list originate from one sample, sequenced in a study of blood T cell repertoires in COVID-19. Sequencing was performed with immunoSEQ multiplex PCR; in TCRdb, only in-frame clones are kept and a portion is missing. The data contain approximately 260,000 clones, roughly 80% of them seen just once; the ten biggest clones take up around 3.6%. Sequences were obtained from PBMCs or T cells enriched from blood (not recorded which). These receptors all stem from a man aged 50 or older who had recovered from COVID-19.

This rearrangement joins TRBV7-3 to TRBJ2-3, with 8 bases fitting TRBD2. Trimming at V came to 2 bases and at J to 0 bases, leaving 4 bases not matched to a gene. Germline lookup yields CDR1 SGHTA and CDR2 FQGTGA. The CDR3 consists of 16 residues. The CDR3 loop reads CASSLRPSGSTDTQYF. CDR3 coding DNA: TGTGCCAGCAGCTTACGGCCTAGCGGGAGCACAGATACGCAGTATTTT.

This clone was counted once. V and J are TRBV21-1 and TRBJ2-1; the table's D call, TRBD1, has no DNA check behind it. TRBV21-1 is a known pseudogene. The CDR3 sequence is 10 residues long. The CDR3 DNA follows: TGTGCCAGCAGCGGGACATTGCAGTTCTTC. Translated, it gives CASSGTLQFF.